Listed here is a single T cell receptor (beta chain). V shed 1 base and J shed 0 bases, with 6 bases lying between them. Germline loops: CDR1 SGHDT, CDR2 YYEEEE. The CDR3 contains 14 residues. These data originate in a study of blood T cell repertoires in COVID-19. Across the whole study: Italy, Spain and the United States were the sources of the convalescent and acute COVID-19 samples.

The assay was immunoSEQ multiplex PCR, and TCRdb's table has in-frame clones only and misses some. The repertoire includes 100,000 or so clones, about 90% of them detected once, and approximately 7.3% sits in the top ten. The receptor comes from a man younger than 40 in a cohort sampled during active COVID-19. Sequencing was performed on peripheral blood. This chain links TRBV5-6 with TRBJ2-3; tentatively, D is TRBD2 (5 bases). The CDR3 nucleotides are TGTGCCAGCAGCTTGCTAGCTAGCACAGATACGCAGTATTTT. It translates to CASSLLASTDTQYF.